This TCR beta chain stems from a study of blood T cells in healthy people across ages. Looking at the study overall: Template switching caught about one barcoded beta molecule for each two T cells. Study-wide points: Aged donors had fewer naive CD4+ cells and lower diversity than long-lived donors.

Details on this clonotype: Its antigen is still unknown.

The second PCR ran roughly 6 to 11 cycles with a sample-barcoded 5' primer and J-beta primers. Researchers report that a template-switch adaptor with 12 random nucleotides tagged each cDNA molecule. Every sample produced at least 2.5 million CDR3-containing paired-end reads. TCRdb called the 5' RACE reads again in MiXCR, with one record for every CDR3 protein. The table has about 970,000 distinct CDR3 sequences, about 53% seen once. V gave up 2 bases and J gave up 6 bases, with 14 bases separating them. Looked up from germline, CDR1 is SGHTA and CDR2 is FQGNSA. The CDR3 is made up of 14 amino acids. The TCR was taken from a woman aged 55-70 years in good health. Sequences were obtained from blood. The chain carries TRBV7-2 and TRBJ2-7; D is undetermined. CDR3 coding DNA: TGTGCCAGCAGCTTACCACGACGAGAGCGCGAGCAGTACTTC. This encodes CASSLPRREREQYF.